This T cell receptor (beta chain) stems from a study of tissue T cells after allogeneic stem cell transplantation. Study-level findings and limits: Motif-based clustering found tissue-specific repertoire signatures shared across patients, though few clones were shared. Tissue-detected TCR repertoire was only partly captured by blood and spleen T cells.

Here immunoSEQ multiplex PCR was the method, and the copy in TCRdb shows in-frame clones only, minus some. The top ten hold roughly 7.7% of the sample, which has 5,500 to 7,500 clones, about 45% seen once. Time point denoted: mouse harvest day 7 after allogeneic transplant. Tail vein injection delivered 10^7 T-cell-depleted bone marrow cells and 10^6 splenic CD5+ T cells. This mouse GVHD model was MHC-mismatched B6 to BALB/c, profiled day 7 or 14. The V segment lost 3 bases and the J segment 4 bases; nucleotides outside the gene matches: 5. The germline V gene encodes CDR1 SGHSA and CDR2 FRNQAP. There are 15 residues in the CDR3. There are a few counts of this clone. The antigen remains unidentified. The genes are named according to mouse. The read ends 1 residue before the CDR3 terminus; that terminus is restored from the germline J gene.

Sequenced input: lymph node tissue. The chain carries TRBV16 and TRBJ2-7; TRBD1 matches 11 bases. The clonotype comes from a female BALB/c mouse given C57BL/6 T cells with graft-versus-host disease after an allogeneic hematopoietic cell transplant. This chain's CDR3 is CASSFPGQGGYEQYF. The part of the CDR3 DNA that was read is TGTGCAAGCAGCTTCCCGGGACAGGGGGGGTATGAACAGTAC.